This T cell receptor beta chain is from a study of cytomegalovirus exposure and HLA in healthy donors. The PCR employed 60 Vbeta primers together with 13 Jbeta primers. Using immunoSEQ multiplex PCR, the repertoire was profiled, and TCRdb retains in-frame clones only, with some absent. Counted here are some 60,000 clones, about 80% occurring once; the ten biggest clones make up over 3%. CDR1 and CDR2 from the germline V gene are MDHEN and SYDVKM. V was shortened by 7 bases and J by 3 bases, with 10 bases between the two germline ends. This CDR3 has 13 residues. The rearrangement joins TRBV28 to TRBJ1-5; weak D call: TRBD1 (5 bases). The clonotype comes from a middle-aged woman in good health and CMV-seronegative. Sequences were obtained from PBMCs. DNA of the CDR3: TGTGCCAGCAATACCAGGGTCAATCAGCCCCAGCATTTT. It yields the protein CASNTRVNQPQHF.